This passage covers 30 T cell receptor beta chains from one sample sequenced in a study of blood T cell repertoires in COVID-19. The protocol was immunoSEQ multiplex PCR, while the TCRdb copy is restricted to in-frame clones and leaves out a portion. The sample has 110,000 or so clones, approximately 84% seen once. Input material: peripheral blood. These receptors originate from a man aged 45-65 years with acute or convalescent COVID-19.

The chain employs TRBV19 and TRBJ1-4; D remains unclear. Trimming pared 3 bases from V and 8 bases from J, leaving 13 bases between. The CDR3 is made up of 14 amino acids. CDR1 and CDR2 (germline): LNHDA, SQIVND (reference sequence). The DNA of the CDR3 is TGTGCCAGTAGTATCGGCGGGTATGGAGAAAAACTGTTTTTT. It translates to CASSIGGYGEKLFF.

This sequence joins TRBV11-1 and TRBJ1-1; D is uncertain. Germline CDR1 and CDR2: SGHAT and FQDESV (reference sequence). V lost 4 bases, J lost 1 base, and 16 bases lay in between. The CDR3 totals 16 residues. CDR3 in DNA: TGTGCCAGCAGCTCGGGAGGTCGGATCTGGAACACTGAAGCTTTCTTT. Its protein product is CASSSGGRIWNTEAFF.

The gene calls are TRBV7-8 and TRBJ1-1; no definite D call. Per germline, CDR1 SGHVS and CDR2 FQNEAQ. The length of the CDR3 is 12 residues. The V and J ends lost 2 bases and 4 bases respectively, with 5 bases between them. The CDR3 DNA follows: TGTGCCAGCAGCTTACGGGGCACTGAAGCTTTCTTT. Its protein product is CASSLRGTEAFF.

This chain joins TRBV19 and TRBJ1-2; TRBD1 is a possible D gene (5 bases). The V gene lost 6 bases and the J gene lost 7 bases, with 21 bases spanning the gap. CDR1 and CDR2 from the germline V gene are LNHDA and SQIVND (reference sequence). The CDR3 consists of 15 residues. As DNA, the CDR3 is TGTGCCAGTAGATCCCCTGGGGCCAAGACGGGTGGCTACACCTTC. This encodes CASRSPGAKTGGYTF.

The rearrangement links TRBV2 to TRBJ1-2; TRBD1 agrees at 10 bases. Trimming at V came to 6 bases and at J to 4 bases, leaving 8 bases not matched to a gene. This CDR3 spans 15 amino acids. Germline-derived CDR1 and CDR2 are SNHLY and FYNNEI. For the CDR3, the DNA is TGTGCCAGCAGAGGGGACAGGGGCCACATCTATGGCTACACCTTC. Translated: CASRGDRGHIYGYTF.

CDR3 in amino acids: CASSLAGGPGGTEAFF. The CDR3 coding sequence is TGCGCCAGCAGCTTAGCGGGGGGGCCCGGAGGCACTGAAGCTTTCTTT. The chain uses TRBV5-1 and TRBJ1-1; TRBD1 might be the D (6 bases). Germline V gene sequence: CDR1 SGHRS, CDR2 YFSETQ. The CDR3 contains 16 residues. Trimming left V 2 bases short and J 4 bases short, with 18 bases between.

The genes are TRBV19 and TRBJ2-7, with D possibly TRBD2 on 6 matching bases. The germline V gene encodes CDR1 LNHDA and CDR2 SQIVND (reference sequence). V lost 5 bases and J 6 bases, leaving 14 bases between the germline ends. There are 13 residues in the CDR3. The CDR3: CASSFEEGSEQYF. The DNA of the CDR3 is TGTGCCAGTAGTTTTGAGGAGGGGAGCGAGCAGTACTTC.

The CDR3 protein is CASSTRRRYYEQYV. The CDR3 DNA is TGTGCCAGCAGCACCCGGCGGAGATACTACGAGCAGTACGTC. The chain combines TRBV21-1 with TRBJ2-7; the DNA was not used to check the table's D call, TRBD2. TRBV21-1 is assigned pseudogene status. The CDR3 extends over 14 amino acids.

The J gene is TRBJ2-4, the V gene TRBV6-5; perhaps TRBD1 as D (6 bases). This CDR3 has 13 residues. V gave up 5 bases and J gave up 5 bases, with 10 bases separating them. CDR1 is MNHEY, CDR2 SVGAGI, per germline. The CDR3 sequence: CASSRQAQNIQYF. For the CDR3, the DNA is TGTGCCAGCAGTCGACAGGCCCAAAACATTCAGTACTTC.

This clone was found a few times. In the same sample, other DNA sequences code for this CDR3. The chain is built from TRBV12-3 or TRBV12-4 and TRBJ1-1, with D perhaps TRBD1 (5 bases). There are 13 residues in the CDR3. With 3 bases removed from V and 1 base from J, the gap between germline ends came to 6 bases. CDR3 bases: TGTGCCAGCAGTTTTGGGGCGAACACTGAAGCTTTCTTT. Translated, it gives CASSFGANTEAFF.

CDR3 loop: CASSPEPRQFYEQYF. The CDR3 coding sequence is TGTGCCAGCAGCCCCGAACCTAGACAGTTCTACGAGCAGTACTTC. The rearrangement joins TRBV28 to TRBJ2-7; weak D call: TRBD1 (5 bases). The CDR3 loop spans 15 amino acids. Germline CDR1 and CDR2: MDHEN and SYDVKM. The V and J ends lost 6 bases and 3 bases respectively, with 18 bases between them.

This clone was observed once. The chain joins TRBV10-2 to TRBJ2-7; unclear D gene. Germline V CDR1 and CDR2: WSHSY, SAAADI. Trimming cost V 6 bases and J 3 bases, with 12 bases left between them. The CDR3 is made up of 13 amino acids. CDR3 nucleotide sequence: TGCGCCAGCAGCCGACAAGGTGTCTACGAGCAGTACTTC. Its protein product is CASSRQGVYEQYF.

The chain employs TRBV5-6 and TRBJ2-7, with a tentative D call TRBD1 (5 bases). V lost 2 bases to trimming and J lost 3 bases, with 9 bases between them. Germline CDR1 and CDR2: SGHDT and YYEEEE. This CDR3 spans 13 amino acids. The CDR3: CASSFTQGYEQYV. The CDR3 region has the DNA TGTGCCAGCAGCTTTACCCAGGGCTACGAGCAGTACGTC.

J is TRBJ1-5 and V is TRBV7-9; D is ambiguous. The CDR3 is 12 amino acids. Germline CDR1 is SEHNR and CDR2 is FQNEAQ (reference sequence). V was pared by 5 bases and J by 9 bases, with 11 bases between. This CDR3 reads CASSPGRGPQHF. CDR3 in DNA: TGTGCCAGCAGCCCCGGTCGTGGGCCCCAGCATTTT. The full variable domain, its missing parts supplied by reference TRBV7-9 and TRBJ1-5, is DTGVSQNPRHKITKRGQNVTFRCDPISEHNRLYWYRQTLGQGPEFLTYFQNEAQLEKSRLLSDRFSAERPKGSFSTLEIQRTEQGDSAMYLCASSPGRGPQHFGDGTRLSIL.

The chain joins TRBV9 to TRBJ1-2, with 7 bases matching TRBD1. Trimming removed 6 bases from V and 8 bases from J; junction bases left unmatched: 10. Germline-derived CDR1 and CDR2 are SGDLS and YYNGEE. The CDR3 totals 13 residues. This CDR3 reads CASNPDRMGGYTF. CDR3 DNA: TGTGCCAGCAACCCGGACAGGATGGGAGGCTACACCTTC.

CDR3 residues: CASSWGPGGMDGYTF. As DNA, the CDR3 is TGTGCCAGCAGCTGGGGGCCAGGGGGAATGGATGGCTACACCTTC. The chain combines TRBV7-2 with TRBJ1-2, with 7 bases identical to TRBD1. The CDR3 is 15 amino acids. The germline CDR1 and CDR2 sequences are SGHTA and FQGNSA. With 4 bases clipped from V and 6 bases from J, the junction kept 11 bases outside the gene matches. The full variable domain, its missing parts supplied by reference TRBV7-2 and TRBJ1-2, is GAGVSQSPSNKVTEKGKDVELRCDPISGHTALYWYRQSLGQGLEFLIYFQGNSAPDKSGLPSDRFSAERTGGSVSTLTIQRTQQEDSAVYLCASSWGPGGMDGYTFGSGTRLTVV.

The rearrangement links TRBV7-3 to TRBJ2-7, with D possibly TRBD1 on 6 matching bases. Germline assignment: CDR1 SGHTA and CDR2 FQGTGA. The CDR3 length is 18 residues. V was trimmed by 5 bases and J by 3 bases, leaving 26 bases between them. CDR3 bases: TGTGCCAGCAGCCAAGCCGACAGGTCGATCCGGGAAAACTACGAGCAGTACGTC. Amino acid sequence: CASSQADRSIRENYEQYV.

V usage is TRBV10-1 and J usage is TRBJ1-3; D unclear. The CDR3 is 13 residues long. The V gene lost 3 bases and the J gene lost 4 bases, with 7 bases spanning the gap. Germline values: CDR1 WNHNN, CDR2 SYGVQD (reference sequence). CDR3 amino acids: CASSDSQGNTIYF. The CDR3 nucleotides read TGCGCCAGCAGTGACTCTCAGGGAAACACCATATATTTT.

The V and J genes are TRBV2 and TRBJ1-1, with 11 bases identical to TRBD1. Trimming at V came to 8 bases and at J to 8 bases, leaving 7 bases not matched to a gene. Germline V gives CDR1 SNHLY, CDR2 FYNNEI. The CDR3 length is 13 residues. The CDR3 DNA reads as TGTGCCAGCGGGGGACAGGGGGAAGGAGAAGCTTTCTTT. This sequence encodes CASGGQGEGEAFF.

The chain is built from TRBV27 and TRBJ2-2, with a possible D match to TRBD2 (6 bases). The CDR3 extends over 17 amino acids. CDR1 is MNHEY and CDR2 is SMNVEV in the germline V gene (reference sequence). V lost 1 base and J lost 6, with 18 bases in between. Written as DNA, the CDR3 is TGTGCCAGCAGTTTATGGGACTCCTCCGAACACTCCGGGGAGCTGTTTTTT. This gives the protein CASSLWDSSEHSGELFF.

The V call is TRBV5-1, the J call TRBJ2-3; tentative D call: TRBD1 (7 bases). The germline gives CDR1 SGHRS, CDR2 YFSETQ. The V end lost 8 bases, the J end lost 0 bases, and 19 bases lay between the germline ends. The CDR3 is 16 amino acids. The CDR3 DNA follows: TGCGCCAGGGATTTGACGACAGGGACTAGCACAGATACGCAGTATTTT. Its translation: CARDLTTGTSTDTQYF. Combining the CDR3 with reference TRBV5-1 and TRBJ2-3 gives the whole variable domain KAGVTQTPRYLIKTRGQQVTLSCSPISGHRSVSWYQQTPGQGLQFLFEYFSETQRNKGNFPGRFSGRQFSNSRSEMNVSTLELGDSALYLCARDLTTGTSTDTQYFGPGTRLTVL.

The chain couples TRBV28 to TRBJ1-2, with D perhaps TRBD1 (5 bases). Germline-derived CDR1 and CDR2 are MDHEN and SYDVKM. V lost 10 bases to trimming and J lost 2 bases, with 11 bases between them. CDR3 length equals 12 residues. The DNA for the CDR3 is TGTGCCACTCAGGGAAAAAACTATGGCTACACCTTC. It translates to CATQGKNYGYTF.

This clone was recorded a few times. The CDR3 sequence is CASSARTGTTNEKLFF. The CDR3 DNA reads as TGTGCCAGCAGCGCGAGGACAGGGACAACTAATGAAAAACTGTTTTTT. The gene calls are TRBV9 and TRBJ1-4; 8 nucleotides line up with TRBD1. V lost 3 bases, J lost 0 bases, and 4 bases stayed unmatched. CDR1 and CDR2 (germline): SGDLS, YYNGEE. This CDR3 has 16 amino acids.

This clone was seen once. The chain carries TRBV4-1 and TRBJ1-2; possible D gene TRBD1, 5 bases. The germline gives CDR1 MGHRA, CDR2 YSYEKL. V was clipped by 0 bases and J by 6 bases, with 14 bases between them. CDR3 length equals 15 residues. The CDR3 is CASSQDSGTPDGYTF. CDR3 in DNA: TGCGCCAGCAGCCAAGATTCAGGGACTCCCGATGGCTACACCTTC.

CDR3 sequence (DNA): TGTGCCAGCAGCTTAGAAGGGGGTCGTTCCACTGAAGCTTTCTTT. Amino acid sequence: CASSLEGGRSTEAFF. The chain carries TRBV7-3 and TRBJ1-1, with D maybe TRBD1 (6 bases). The V gene lost 2 bases and the J gene lost 4 bases, with 14 bases spanning the gap. Germline-derived CDR1 and CDR2 are SGHTA and FQGTGA. The CDR3 length is 15 residues.

Here the CDR3 reads CASSYFGPSGNTIYF. The CDR3 coding sequence is TGTGCCAGCAGTTACTTCGGTCCCTCTGGAAACACCATATATTTT. The chain carries TRBV6-5 and TRBJ1-3, with D uncertain. Looked up from germline, CDR1 is MNHEY and CDR2 is SVGAGI. Trimming cost V 1 base and J 0 bases, with 7 bases left between them. The length of the CDR3 is 15 residues.

DNA of the CDR3: TGTGCCAGCAGCTTTTCCGGTGGCTACACCTTC. It specifies CASSFSGGYTF. The rearrangement uses TRBV5-6 and TRBJ1-2; D unresolved. CDR1 and CDR2 from the germline V gene are SGHDT and YYEEEE. Trimming removed 2 bases from V and 7 bases from J, with 6 bases in between. The CDR3 contains 11 residues.

Only one count was recorded for this clone. This chain joins TRBV19 and TRBJ1-2; no definite D call. CDR1 LNHDA and CDR2 SQIVND come from the germline V gene (reference sequence). CDR3 length: 13 residues. Trimming cost V 1 base and J 2 bases, with 5 bases left between them. This chain's CDR3 is CASSIGGNYGYTF. The DNA of the CDR3 is TGTGCCAGTAGTATAGGAGGGAACTATGGCTACACCTTC.

As DNA, the CDR3 is TGTGCCAGCAGCCGGACAGGGGGAGTTGGGGAAAAACTGTTTTTT. Translation gives CASSRTGGVGEKLFF. The chain carries TRBV7-2 and TRBJ1-4; 10 nucleotides align to TRBD1. Germline V CDR1 and CDR2: SGHTA, FQGNSA. V was clipped by 5 bases and J by 8 bases; unmatched bases: 8. CDR3 length: 15 residues.

V is TRBV13 and J is TRBJ2-2, with D possibly matching TRBD2 (5 bases). Germline V gene data show CDR1 as PRHDT and CDR2 as FYEKMQ (reference sequence). The CDR3 totals 17 residues. Trimming took 5 bases from V and 4 from J, leaving 20 bases between them. The DNA of the CDR3 is TGTGCCAGCAGCCTTGGCCGGGTCGGGGTTTCCACCGGGGAGCTGTTTTTT. Its translation is CASSLGRVGVSTGELFF.